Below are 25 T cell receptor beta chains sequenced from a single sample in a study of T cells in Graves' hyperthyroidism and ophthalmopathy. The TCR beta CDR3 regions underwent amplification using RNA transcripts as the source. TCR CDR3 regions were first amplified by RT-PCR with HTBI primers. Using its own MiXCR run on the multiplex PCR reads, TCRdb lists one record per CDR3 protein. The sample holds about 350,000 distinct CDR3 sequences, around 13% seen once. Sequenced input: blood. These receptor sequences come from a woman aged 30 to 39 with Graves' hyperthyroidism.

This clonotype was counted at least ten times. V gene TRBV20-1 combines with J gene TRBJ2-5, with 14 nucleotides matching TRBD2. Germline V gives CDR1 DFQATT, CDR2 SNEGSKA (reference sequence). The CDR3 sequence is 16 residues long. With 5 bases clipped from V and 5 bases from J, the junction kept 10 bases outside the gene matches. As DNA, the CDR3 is TGCAGTGCTGTGACCGGGACTAGCGGGAGAGTTGAGACCCAGTACTTC. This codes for CSAVTGTSGRVETQYF.

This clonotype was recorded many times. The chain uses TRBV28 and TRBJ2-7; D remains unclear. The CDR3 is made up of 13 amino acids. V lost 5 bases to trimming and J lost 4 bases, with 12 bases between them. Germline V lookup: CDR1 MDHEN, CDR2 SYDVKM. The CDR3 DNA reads TGTGCCAGCAGTCCTCTGGAGTTTTACGAGCAGTACTTC. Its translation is CASSPLEFYEQYF.

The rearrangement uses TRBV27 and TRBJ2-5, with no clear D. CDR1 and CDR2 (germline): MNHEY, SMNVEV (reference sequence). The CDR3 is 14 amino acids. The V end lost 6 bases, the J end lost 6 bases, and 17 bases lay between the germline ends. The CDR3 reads CASSLLMSRQTQYF. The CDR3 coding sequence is TGTGCCAGCAGCCTTCTGATGTCGCGGCAGACCCAGTACTTC.

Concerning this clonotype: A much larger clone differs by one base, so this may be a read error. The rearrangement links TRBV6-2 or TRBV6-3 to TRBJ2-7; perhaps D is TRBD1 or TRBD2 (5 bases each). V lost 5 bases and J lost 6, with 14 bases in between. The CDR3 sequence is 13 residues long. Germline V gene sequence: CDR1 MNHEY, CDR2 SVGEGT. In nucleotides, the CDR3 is TGTGCCAGCAGTGGGACGGAGCATAGCGAGCAGTACTTC. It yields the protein CASSGTEHSEQYF.

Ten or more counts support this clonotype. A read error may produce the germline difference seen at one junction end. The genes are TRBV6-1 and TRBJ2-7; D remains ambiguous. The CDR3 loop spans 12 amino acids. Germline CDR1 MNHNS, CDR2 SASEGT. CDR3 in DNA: TGTGCCAGCAGCGAAGGTTACTACGAGCAGTACTTC. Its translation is CASSEGYYEQYF.

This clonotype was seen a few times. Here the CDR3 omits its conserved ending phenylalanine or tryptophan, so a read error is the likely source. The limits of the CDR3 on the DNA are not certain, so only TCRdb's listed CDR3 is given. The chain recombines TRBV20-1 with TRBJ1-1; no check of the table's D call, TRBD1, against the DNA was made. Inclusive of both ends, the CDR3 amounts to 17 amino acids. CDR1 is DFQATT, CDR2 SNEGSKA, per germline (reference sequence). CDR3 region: CSARGVTGTDVGPEAFV.

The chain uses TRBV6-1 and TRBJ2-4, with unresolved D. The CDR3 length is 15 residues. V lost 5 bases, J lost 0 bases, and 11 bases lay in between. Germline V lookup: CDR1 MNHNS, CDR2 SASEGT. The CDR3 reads CASSTGSLAKNIQYF. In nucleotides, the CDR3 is TGTGCCAGCAGTACGGGCAGTTTAGCCAAAAACATTCAGTACTTC.

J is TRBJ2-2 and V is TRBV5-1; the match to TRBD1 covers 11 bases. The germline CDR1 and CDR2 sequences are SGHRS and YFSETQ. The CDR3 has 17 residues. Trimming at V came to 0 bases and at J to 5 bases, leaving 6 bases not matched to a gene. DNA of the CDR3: TGCGCCAGCAGCTTGGACTCCGGGACAGGGGGGACCGGGGAGCTGTTTTTT. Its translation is CASSLDSGTGGTGELFF.

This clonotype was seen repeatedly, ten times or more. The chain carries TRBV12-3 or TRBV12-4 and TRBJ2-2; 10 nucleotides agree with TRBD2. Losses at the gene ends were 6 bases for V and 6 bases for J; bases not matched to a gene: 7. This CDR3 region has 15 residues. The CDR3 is CASRQREGRSGELFF. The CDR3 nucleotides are TGTGCCAGCAGGCAGCGGGAGGGCCGGTCCGGGGAGCTGTTTTTT.

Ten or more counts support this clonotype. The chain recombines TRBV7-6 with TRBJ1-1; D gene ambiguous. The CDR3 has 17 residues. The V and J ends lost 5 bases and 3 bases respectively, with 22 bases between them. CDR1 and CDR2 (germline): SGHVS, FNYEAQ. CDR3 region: CASSPGPGRQRDTEAFF. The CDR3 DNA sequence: TGTGCCAGCAGCCCGGGCCCGGGTCGACAAAGGGACACTGAAGCTTTCTTT.

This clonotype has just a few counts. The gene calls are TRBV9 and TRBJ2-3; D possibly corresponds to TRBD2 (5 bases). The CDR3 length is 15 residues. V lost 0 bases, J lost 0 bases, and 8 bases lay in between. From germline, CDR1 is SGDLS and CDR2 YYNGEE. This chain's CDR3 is CASSVGLLSTDTQYF. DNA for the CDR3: TGTGCCAGCAGCGTAGGACTACTTAGCACAGATACGCAGTATTTT.

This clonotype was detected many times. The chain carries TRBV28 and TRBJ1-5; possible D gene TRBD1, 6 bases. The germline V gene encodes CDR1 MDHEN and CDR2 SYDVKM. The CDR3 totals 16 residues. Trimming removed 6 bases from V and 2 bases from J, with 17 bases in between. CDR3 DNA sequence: TGTGCCAGCAGAATATTCGGGGAGGGGGGCAATCAGCCCCAGCATTTT. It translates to CASRIFGEGGNQPQHF.

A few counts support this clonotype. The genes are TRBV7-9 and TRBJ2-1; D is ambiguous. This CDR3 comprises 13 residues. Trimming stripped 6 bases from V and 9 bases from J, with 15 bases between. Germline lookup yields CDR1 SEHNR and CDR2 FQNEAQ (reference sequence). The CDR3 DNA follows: TGTGCCAGCAGACCTTCCGAGATCGGTGAGCAGTTCTTC. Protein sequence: CASRPSEIGEQFF. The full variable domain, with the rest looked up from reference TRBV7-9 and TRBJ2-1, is DTGVSQNPRHKITKRGQNVTFRCDPISEHNRLYWYRQTLGQGPEFLTYFQNEAQLEKSRLLSDRFSAERPKGSFSTLEIQRTEQGDSAMYLCASRPSEIGEQFFGPGTRLTVL.

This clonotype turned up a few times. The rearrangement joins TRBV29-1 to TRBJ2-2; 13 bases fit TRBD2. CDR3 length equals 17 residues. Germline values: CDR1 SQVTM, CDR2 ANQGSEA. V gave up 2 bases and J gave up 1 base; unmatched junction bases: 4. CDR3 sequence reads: CSVETSGRAGNTGELFF. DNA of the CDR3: TGCAGCGTTGAAACTAGCGGGAGGGCGGGGAACACCGGGGAGCTGTTTTTT.

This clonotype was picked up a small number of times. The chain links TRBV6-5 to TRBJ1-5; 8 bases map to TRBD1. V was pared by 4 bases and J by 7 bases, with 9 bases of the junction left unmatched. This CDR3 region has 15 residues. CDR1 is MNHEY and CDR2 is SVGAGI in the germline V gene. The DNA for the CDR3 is TGTGCCAGCAGTTCCAACAGGGGGACGGCCCAGCCCCAGCATTTT. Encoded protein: CASSSNRGTAQPQHF.

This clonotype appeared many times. The CDR3 protein is CASSLSGEETQYF. The CDR3 DNA follows: TGTGCCAGCAGTCTTAGCGGGGAAGAGACCCAGTACTTC. The chain has TRBV2 and TRBJ2-5; 8 positions agree with TRBD2. The trim removed 5 bases at V and 3 bases at J, leaving 2 bases unmatched. This CDR3 has 13 residues. Germline V CDR1 and CDR2: SNHLY, FYNNEI.

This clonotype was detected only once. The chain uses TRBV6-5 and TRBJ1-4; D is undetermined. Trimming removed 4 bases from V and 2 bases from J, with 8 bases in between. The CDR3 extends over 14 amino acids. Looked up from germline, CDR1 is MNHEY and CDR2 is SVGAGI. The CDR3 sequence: CASSLDGTNEKLFF. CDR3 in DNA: TGTGCCAGCAGTTTAGATGGGACTAATGAAAAACTGTTTTTT.

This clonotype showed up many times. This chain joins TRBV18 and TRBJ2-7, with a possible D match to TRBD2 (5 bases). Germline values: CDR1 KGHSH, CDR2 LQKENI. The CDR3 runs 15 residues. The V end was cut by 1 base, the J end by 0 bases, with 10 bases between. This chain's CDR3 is CASSPRASRSYEQYF. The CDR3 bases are TGTGCCAGCTCACCACGGGCTAGCCGCTCCTACGAGCAGTACTTC.

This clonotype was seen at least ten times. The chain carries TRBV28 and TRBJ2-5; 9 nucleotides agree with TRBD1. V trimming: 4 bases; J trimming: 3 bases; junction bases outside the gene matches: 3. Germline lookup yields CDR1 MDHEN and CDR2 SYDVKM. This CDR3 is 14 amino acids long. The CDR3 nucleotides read TGTGCCAGCAGTTCACAGGGGGCTGAAGAGACCCAGTACTTC. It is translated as CASSSQGAEETQYF. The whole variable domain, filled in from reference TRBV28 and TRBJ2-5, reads DVKVTQSSRYLVKRTGEKVFLECVQDMDHENMFWYRQDPGLGLRLIYFSYDVKMKEKGDIPEGYSVSREKKERFSLILESASTNQTSMYLCASSSQGAEETQYFGPGTRLLVL.

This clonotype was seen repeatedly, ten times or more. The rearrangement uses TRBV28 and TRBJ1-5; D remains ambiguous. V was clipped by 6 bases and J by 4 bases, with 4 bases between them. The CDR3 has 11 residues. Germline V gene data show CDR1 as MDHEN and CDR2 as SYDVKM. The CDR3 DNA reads TGTGCCAGCAGGCGTAATCAGCCCCAGCATTTT. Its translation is CASRRNQPQHF. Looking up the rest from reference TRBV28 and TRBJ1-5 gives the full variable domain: DVKVTQSSRYLVKRTGEKVFLECVQDMDHENMFWYRQDPGLGLRLIYFSYDVKMKEKGDIPEGYSVSREKKERFSLILESASTNQTSMYLCASRRNQPQHFGDGTRLSIL.

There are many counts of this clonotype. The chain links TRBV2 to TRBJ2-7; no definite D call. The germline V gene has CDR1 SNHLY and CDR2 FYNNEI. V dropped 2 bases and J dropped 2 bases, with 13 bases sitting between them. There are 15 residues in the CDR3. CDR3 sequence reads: CASSESSGIPYEQYF. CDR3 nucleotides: TGTGCCAGCAGTGAAAGTTCGGGTATCCCCTACGAGCAGTACTTC. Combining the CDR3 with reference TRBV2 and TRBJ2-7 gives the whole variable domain EPEVTQTPSHQVTQMGQEVILRCVPISNHLYFYWYRQILGQKVEFLVSFYNNEISEKSEIFDDQFSVERPDGSNFTLKIRSTKLEDSAMYFCASSESSGIPYEQYFGPGTRLTVT.

DNA for the CDR3: TGTGCCAGCTGGGGGGTTGGAGGCACAGATACGCAGTATTTT. It encodes CASWGVGGTDTQYF. This rearrangement joins TRBV2 to TRBJ2-3; the D gene is possibly TRBD2 (6 bases). Trimming shortened V by 8 bases and J by 1 base, and 13 bases separated the two germline ends. The CDR3 spans 14 residues. The germline V gene encodes CDR1 SNHLY and CDR2 FYNNEI.

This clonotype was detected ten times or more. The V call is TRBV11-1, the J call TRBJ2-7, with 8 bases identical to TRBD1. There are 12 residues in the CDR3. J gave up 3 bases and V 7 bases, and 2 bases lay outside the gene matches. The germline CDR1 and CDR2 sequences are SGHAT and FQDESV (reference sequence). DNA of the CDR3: TGTGCCAGCACGACAGGGGACTACGAGCAGTACTTC. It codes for CASTTGDYEQYF.

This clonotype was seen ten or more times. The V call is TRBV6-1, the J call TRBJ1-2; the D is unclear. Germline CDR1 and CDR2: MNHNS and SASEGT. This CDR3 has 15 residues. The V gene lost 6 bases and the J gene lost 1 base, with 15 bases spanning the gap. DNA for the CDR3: TGTGCCAGCAGGAGTCGGGCCTCGGATAACTATGGCTACACCTTC. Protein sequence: CASRSRASDNYGYTF.

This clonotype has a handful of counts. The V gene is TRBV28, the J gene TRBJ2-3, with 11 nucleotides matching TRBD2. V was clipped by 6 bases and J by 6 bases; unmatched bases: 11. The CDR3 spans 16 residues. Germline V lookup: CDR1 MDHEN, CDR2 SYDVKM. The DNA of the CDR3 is TGTGCCAGCAGCCAGCTTAGCGGGAGGGCCTCGGATACGCAGTATTTT. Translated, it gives CASSQLSGRASDTQYF.